Below, one TCR beta chain is given with its context. Its matching antigen is unknown. This entry belongs to a study of cytomegalovirus exposure and HLA in healthy donors. Regarding the study as a whole: Differences between HLA loci emerged in a later analysis of TCR association rates, with DRB1 most and HLA-C fewest. Reportedly, TCR beta sequences accurately predicted HLA-A and HLA-B alleles in most subjects. In an earlier analysis, most TCR beta V segments were productive about 87% or about 30% of the time.

CDR3 length: 13 residues. Unmatched junction bases numbered 3, after V lost 2 bases and J lost 5 bases. CDR1 SGHRS and CDR2 YFSETQ come from the germline V gene. Amplification used 60 Vbeta primers and 13 Jbeta primers. Clones were sequenced by immunoSEQ multiplex PCR, and TCRdb holds only the in-frame ones, with some missing. The sample records 140,000 to 150,000 clones, 60% to 80% being singletons. J is TRBJ2-5 and V is TRBV5-1; 7 bases are a match to TRBD1. The material sequenced was PBMCs. The clonotype originates from a woman in her thirties in good health and CMV-seronegative. CDR3 protein: CASSFPQGETQYF. The CDR3, as DNA: TGCGCCAGCAGCTTTCCACAGGGGGAGACCCAGTACTTC.